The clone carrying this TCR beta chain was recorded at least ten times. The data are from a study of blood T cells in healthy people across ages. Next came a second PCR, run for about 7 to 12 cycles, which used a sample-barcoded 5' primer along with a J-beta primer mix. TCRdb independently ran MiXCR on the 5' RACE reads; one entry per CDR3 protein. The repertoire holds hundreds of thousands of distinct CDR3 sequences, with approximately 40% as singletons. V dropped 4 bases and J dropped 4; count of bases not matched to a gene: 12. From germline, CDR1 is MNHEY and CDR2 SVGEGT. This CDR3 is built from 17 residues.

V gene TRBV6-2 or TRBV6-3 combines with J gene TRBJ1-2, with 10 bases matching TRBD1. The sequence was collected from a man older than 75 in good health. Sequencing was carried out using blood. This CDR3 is CASSSAPRTGGSYGYTF. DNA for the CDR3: TGTGCCAGCAGTTCCGCGCCCAGGACAGGGGGTTCCTATGGCTACACCTTC.